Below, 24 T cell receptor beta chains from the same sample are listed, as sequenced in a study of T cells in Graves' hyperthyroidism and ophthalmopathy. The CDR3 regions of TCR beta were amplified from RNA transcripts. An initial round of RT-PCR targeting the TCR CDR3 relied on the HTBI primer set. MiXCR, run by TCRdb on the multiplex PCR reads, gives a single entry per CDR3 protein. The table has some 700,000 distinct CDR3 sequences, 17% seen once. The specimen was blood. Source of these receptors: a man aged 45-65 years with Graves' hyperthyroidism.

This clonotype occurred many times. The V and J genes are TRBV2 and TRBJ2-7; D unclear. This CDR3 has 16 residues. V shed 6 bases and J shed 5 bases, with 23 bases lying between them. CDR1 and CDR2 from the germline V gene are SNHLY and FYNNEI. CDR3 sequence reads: CASRIIIDTIGHEQYF. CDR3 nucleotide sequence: TGTGCCAGCAGGATAATCATAGACACCATAGGCCACGAGCAGTACTTC.

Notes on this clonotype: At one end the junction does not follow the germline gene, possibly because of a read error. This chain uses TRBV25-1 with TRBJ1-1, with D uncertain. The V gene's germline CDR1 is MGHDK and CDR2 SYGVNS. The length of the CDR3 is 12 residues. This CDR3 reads CATSTENFEAFF. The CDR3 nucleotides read TGTGCCACCAGTACAGAGAACTTTGAAGCTTTCTTT.

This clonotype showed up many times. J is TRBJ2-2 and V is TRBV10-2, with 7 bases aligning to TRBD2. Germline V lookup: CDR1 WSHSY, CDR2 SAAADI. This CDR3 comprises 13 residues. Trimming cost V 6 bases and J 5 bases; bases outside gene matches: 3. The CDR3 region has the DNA TGCGCCAGCAGGGGAGCGGGAACCGGGGAGCTGTTTTTT. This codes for CASRGAGTGELFF.

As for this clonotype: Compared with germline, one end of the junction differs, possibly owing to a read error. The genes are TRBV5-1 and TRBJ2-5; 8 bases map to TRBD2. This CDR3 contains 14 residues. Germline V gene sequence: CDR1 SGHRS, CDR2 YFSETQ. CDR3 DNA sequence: TGTGCCAGCAGCTTAGGCGGGAGGACGGAGACCCAGTACTTC. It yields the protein CASSLGGRTETQYF.

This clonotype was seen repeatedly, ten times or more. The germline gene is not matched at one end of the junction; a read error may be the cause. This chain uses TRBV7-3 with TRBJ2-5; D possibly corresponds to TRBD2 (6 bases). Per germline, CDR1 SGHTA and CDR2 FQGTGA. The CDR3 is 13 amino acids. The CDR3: CASSLTSSETQYF. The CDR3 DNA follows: TGTGCCAGCAGCCTAACTAGCTCGGAGACCCAGTACTTC. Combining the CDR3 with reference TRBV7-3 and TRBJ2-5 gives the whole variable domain GAGVSQTPSNKVTEKGKYVELRCDPISGHTALYWYRQSLGQGPEFLIYFQGTGAADDSGLPNDRFFAVRPEGSVSTLKIQRTERGDSAVYLCASSLTSSETQYFGPGTRLLVL.

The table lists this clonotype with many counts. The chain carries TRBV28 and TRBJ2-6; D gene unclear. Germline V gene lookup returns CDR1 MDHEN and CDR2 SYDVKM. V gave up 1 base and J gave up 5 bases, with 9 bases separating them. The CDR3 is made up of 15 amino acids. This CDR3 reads CASSLLAIWANVLTF. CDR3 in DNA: TGTGCCAGCAGTTTATTGGCCATCTGGGCCAACGTCCTGACTTTC.

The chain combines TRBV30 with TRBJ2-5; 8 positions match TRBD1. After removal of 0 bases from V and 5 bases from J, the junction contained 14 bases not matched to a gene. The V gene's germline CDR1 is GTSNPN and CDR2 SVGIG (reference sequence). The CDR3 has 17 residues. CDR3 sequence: CAWSVGVAGGSGETQYF. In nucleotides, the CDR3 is TGTGCCTGGAGTGTTGGTGTGGCAGGGGGCTCGGGGGAGACCCAGTACTTC.

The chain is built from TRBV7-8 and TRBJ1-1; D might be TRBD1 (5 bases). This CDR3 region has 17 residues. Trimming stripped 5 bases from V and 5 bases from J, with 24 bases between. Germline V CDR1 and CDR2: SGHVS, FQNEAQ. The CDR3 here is CASSPPRRGESRTEAFF. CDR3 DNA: TGTGCCAGCAGCCCCCCTCGGAGAGGGGAAAGCAGGACTGAAGCTTTCTTT.

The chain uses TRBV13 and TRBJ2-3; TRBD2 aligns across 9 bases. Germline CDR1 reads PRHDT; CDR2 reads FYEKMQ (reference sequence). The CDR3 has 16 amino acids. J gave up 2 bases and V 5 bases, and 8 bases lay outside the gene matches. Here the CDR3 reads CASSRRLADFTDTQYF. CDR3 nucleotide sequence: TGTGCCAGCAGCCGGCGACTAGCGGACTTCACAGATACGCAGTATTTT.

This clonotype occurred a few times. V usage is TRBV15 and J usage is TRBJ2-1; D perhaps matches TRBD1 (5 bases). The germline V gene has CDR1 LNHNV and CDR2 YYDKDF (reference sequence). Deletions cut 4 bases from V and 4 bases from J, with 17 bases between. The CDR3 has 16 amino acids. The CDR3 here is CATSTGGQPFYNEQFF. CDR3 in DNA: TGTGCCACCAGCACAGGCGGACAACCTTTTTACAATGAGCAGTTCTTC.

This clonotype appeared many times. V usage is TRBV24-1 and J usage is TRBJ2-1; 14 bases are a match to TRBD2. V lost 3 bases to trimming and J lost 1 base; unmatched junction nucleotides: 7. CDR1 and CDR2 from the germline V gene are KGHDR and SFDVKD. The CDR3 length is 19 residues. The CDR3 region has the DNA TGTGCCACCAGTGATCCCGGACTAGCGGGAGGACAATCCTACAATGAGCAGTTCTTC. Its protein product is CATSDPGLAGGQSYNEQFF.

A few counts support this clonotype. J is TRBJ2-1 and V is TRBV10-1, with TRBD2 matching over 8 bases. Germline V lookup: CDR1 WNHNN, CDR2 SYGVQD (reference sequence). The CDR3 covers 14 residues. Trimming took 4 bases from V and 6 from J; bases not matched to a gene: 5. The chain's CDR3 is CASSAGLGSNEQFF. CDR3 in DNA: TGCGCCAGCAGTGCGGGACTAGGATCCAATGAGCAGTTCTTC.

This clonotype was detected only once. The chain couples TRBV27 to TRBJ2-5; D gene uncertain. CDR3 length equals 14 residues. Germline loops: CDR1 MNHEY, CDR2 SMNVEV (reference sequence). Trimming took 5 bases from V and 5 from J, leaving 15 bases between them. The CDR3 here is CASSPRVLMETQYF. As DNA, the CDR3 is TGTGCCAGCAGTCCCCGGGTACTGATGGAGACCCAGTACTTC.

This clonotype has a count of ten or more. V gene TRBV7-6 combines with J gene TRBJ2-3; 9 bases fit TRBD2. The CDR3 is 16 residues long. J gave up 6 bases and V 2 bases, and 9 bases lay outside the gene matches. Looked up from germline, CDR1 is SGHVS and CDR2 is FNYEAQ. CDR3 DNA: TGTGCCAGCAGCTTATTCCAGCGGGAGGTGGGGGATACGCAGTATTTT. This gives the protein CASSLFQREVGDTQYF.

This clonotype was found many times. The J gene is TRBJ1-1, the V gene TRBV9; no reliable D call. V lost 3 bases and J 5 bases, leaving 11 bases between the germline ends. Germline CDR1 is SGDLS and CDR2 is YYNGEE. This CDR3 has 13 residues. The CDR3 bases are TGTGCCAGCAGCGCCGGACCCGGGACTGAAGCTTTCTTT. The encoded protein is CASSAGPGTEAFF.

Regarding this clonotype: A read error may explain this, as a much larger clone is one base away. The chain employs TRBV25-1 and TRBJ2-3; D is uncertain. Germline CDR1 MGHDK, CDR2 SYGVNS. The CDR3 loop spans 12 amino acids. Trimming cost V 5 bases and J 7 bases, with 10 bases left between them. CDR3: CASSSQTNTQYF. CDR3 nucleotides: TGTGCCAGCAGTTCTCAGACAAATACGCAGTATTTT.

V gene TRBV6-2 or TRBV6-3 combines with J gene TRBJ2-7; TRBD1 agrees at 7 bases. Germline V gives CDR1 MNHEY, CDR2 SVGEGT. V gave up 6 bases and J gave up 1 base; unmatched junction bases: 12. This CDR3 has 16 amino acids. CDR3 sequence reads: CASRRGTALFSYEQYF. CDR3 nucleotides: TGTGCCAGCAGGAGGGGGACAGCGTTATTTTCCTACGAGCAGTACTTC.

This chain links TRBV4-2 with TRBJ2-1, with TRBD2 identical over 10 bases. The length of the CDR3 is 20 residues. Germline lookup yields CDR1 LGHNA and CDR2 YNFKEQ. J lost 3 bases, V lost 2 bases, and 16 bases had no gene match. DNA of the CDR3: TGTGCCAGCAGCCAATTGGTGCATCTAGCGGGGGATCCCGTCTACAATGAGCAGTTCTTC. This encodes CASSQLVHLAGDPVYNEQFF.

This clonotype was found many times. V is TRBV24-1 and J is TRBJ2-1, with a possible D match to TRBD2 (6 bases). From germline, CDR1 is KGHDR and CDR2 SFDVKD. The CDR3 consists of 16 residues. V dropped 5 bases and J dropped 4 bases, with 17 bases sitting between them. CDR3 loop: CATSAAHGTYYNEQFF. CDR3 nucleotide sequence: TGTGCCACCAGTGCCGCCCACGGGACTTATTACAATGAGCAGTTCTTC.

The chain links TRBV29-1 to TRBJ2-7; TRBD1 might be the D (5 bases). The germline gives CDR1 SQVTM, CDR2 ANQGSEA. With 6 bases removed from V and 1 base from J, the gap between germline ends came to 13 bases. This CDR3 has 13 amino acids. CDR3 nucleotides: TGCAGCGTGGAGACAGTCGAATCCTACGAGCAGTACTTC. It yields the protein CSVETVESYEQYF.

The CDR3 loop is CASSPNRQGGLEQFF. Here the CDR3 DNA reads TGTGCCAGCTCACCAAACCGACAGGGGGGTCTTGAGCAGTTCTTC. This chain links TRBV18 with TRBJ2-1; 9 positions match TRBD1. Trimming cost V 2 bases and J 9 bases; bases outside gene matches: 8. Germline V CDR1 and CDR2: KGHSH, LQKENI. This CDR3 is 15 amino acids long.

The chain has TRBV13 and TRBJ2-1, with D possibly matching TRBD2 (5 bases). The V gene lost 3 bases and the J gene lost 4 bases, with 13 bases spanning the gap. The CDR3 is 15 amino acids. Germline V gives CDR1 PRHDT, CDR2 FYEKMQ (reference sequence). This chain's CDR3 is CASSFGAEKYNEQFF. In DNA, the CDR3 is TGTGCCAGCAGCTTCGGAGCGGAGAAATACAATGAGCAGTTCTTC.

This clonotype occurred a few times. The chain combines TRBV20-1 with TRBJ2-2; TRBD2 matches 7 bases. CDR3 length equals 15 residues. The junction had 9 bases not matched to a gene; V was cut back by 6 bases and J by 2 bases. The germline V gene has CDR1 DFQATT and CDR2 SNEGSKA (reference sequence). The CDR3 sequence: CSAIRGGGNTGELFF. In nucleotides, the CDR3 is TGCAGTGCGATAAGAGGCGGGGGAAACACCGGGGAGCTGTTTTTT.

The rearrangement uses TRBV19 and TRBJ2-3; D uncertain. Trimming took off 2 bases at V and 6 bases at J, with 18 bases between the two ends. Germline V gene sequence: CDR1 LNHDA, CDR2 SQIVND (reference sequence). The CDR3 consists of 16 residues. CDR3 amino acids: CASSIRSAAPVDTQYF. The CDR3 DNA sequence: TGTGCCAGTAGTATAAGATCGGCCGCACCTGTCGATACGCAGTATTTT.